These T cell receptor beta chains were read from a single sample in a study of early T cells in non-severe SARS-CoV-2 infection. TCRdb independently ran MiXCR on the 5' RACE reads; one entry per CDR3 protein. This sample has roughly 75,000 distinct CDR3 sequences, with approximately 16% found just once. The sequencing sample was made of whole blood. These receptors all stem from an adult who was a healthcare worker with PCR-confirmed SARS-CoV-2 infection or an uninfected control (not recorded which). Each CDR3 is given with its conserved first and last residue. The order of the fields is J gene, V gene, clone size, D gene, CDR3 protein, CDR3 DNA. The D gene is left open where the match is weak. Some rows mark clone size as missing; the rest say once, few, many or name a class of expanded clone.

TRBJ2-5,TRBV10-3,-,TRBD2,CATKPSGSETQYF,TGTGCCACCAAGCCGAGCGGGAGTGAGACCCAGTACTTC
TRBJ1-1,TRBV3-1,-,-,CASSQDRVAEAFF,TGTGCCAGCAGCCAAGATAGAGTTGCAGAAGCTTTCTTT
TRBJ1-2,TRBV9,-,-,CASSGPPQGRGYTF,TGTGCCAGCAGCGGACCACCCCAGGGACGGGGCTACACCTTC
TRBJ2-5,TRBV6-2/TRBV6-3,-,-,CASRKLARIQETQYF,TGTGCCAGCAGGAAATTGGCAAGAATTCAAGAGACCCAGTACTTC
TRBJ2-7,TRBV11-2,few,TRBD2,CASSSTRGSGGQDYEQYF,TGTGCCAGCAGCTCGACCCGGGGGAGCGGGGGCCAAGACTACGAGCAGTACTTC
TRBJ2-1,TRBV7-2,-,-,CASSLKGSSYNEQFF,TGTGCCAGCAGCTTGAAGGGGAGCTCCTACAATGAGCAGTTCTTC
TRBJ1-5,TRBV5-4,-,-,CASSMDSVQPQHF,TGTGCCAGCAGCATGGACAGTGTCCAGCCCCAGCATTTT
TRBJ2-7,TRBV28,-,-,CASSRGTYLPPSYEQYF,TGTGCCAGCAGCCGTGGGACCTACTTGCCCCCTTCCTACGAGCAGTACTTC
TRBJ1-2,TRBV12-3/TRBV12-4,few,-,CASSPGGGTRGYTF,TGTGCCAGCAGTCCCGGGGGGGGAACGAGGGGCTACACCTTC
TRBJ1-2,TRBV11-2,-,TRBD1,CASSYPTGGSYTF,TGTGCCAGCAGCTACCCCACAGGGGGGAGCTACACCTTC
TRBJ1-1,TRBV15,few,-,CATRWDFTVDTEAFF,TGTGCCACCAGATGGGACTTCACCGTGGACACTGAAGCTTTCTTT
TRBJ2-7,TRBV11-2,-,-,CASSLDSQGGYEQYF,TGTGCCAGCAGCTTAGATTCTCAAGGAGGTTACGAGCAGTACTTC
TRBJ2-1,TRBV28,few,-,CASSFLPGLLAGRNEQFF,TGTGCCAGCAGTTTTCTGCCCGGGCTCCTGGCTGGCCGGAATGAGCAGTTCTTC
TRBJ2-7,TRBV28,-,-,CASSRVGRDEQYF,TGTGCCAGCAGTAGGGTAGGGCGGGACGAGCAGTACTTC
TRBJ1-6,TRBV6-1,few,-,CASSEASPGNSPLHF,TGTGCCAGCAGTGAAGCGAGTCCCGGTAATTCACCCCTCCATTTT
TRBJ1-4,TRBV12-3/TRBV12-4,-,-,CASMGANEKLFF,TGTGCCAGCATGGGGGCTAATGAAAAACTGTTTTTT
TRBJ2-5,TRBV4-1,many,-,CASSQDPDRQETQYF,TGCGCCAGCAGCCAAGATCCTGACAGACAAGAGACCCAGTACTTC
TRBJ1-4,TRBV11-3,few,-,CASSLRHINEKLFF,TGTGCCAGCAGCTTACGACACATCAATGAAAAACTGTTTTTT
TRBJ2-7,TRBV5-6,many,-,CASSLGGGGAYEQYF,TGTGCCAGCAGCTTGGGCGGAGGGGGAGCCTACGAGCAGTACTTC
TRBJ2-7,TRBV28,few,TRBD2,CASSYSGLAGYYEQYF,TGTGCCAGCAGTTACTCGGGACTAGCGGGGTACTACGAGCAGTACTTC
TRBJ2-7,TRBV29-1,few,TRBD1,CSGGQGAYEQYF,TGCAGCGGAGGGCAGGGGGCCTACGAGCAGTACTTC
TRBJ2-5,TRBV29-1,medium-sized,-,CSVSRAQETQYF,TGCAGCGTTTCGAGGGCCCAAGAGACCCAGTACTTC
TRBJ2-2,TRBV29-1,few,-,CSANPGGNTGELFF,TGCAGCGCTAACCCCGGAGGGAACACCGGGGAGCTGTTTTTT
TRBJ1-3,TRBV7-6,few,TRBD1,CASSLVSTGDGRNTIYF,TGTGCCAGCAGCTTAGTTTCGACAGGGGACGGGCGGAACACCATATATTTT
TRBJ1-1,TRBV5-6,-,TRBD1,CASSFIGQADSAFF,TGTGCCAGCAGCTTTATCGGACAGGCGGATTCGGCTTTCTTT
TRBJ1-1,TRBV6-1,few,-,CASSVLGGEAFF,TGTGCCAGCAGTGTATTAGGGGGTGAAGCTTTCTTT
TRBJ2-1,TRBV12-3/TRBV12-4,-,-,CASSLGPFNEQFF,TGTGCCAGCAGTTTGGGTCCCTTTAACGAGCAGTTCTTC
TRBJ2-4,TRBV19,few,-,CASSSPGPPNIQYF,TGTGCCAGTAGTTCACCGGGACCCCCAAACATTCAGTACTTC
TRBJ2-1,TRBV6-6,many,TRBD1,CASSQPGQGSNEQFF,TGTGCCAGCAGCCAACCGGGACAGGGCTCCAATGAGCAGTTCTTC
TRBJ2-3,TRBV7-9,-,TRBD2,CASSASGGTDTQYF,TGTGCCAGCAGCGCTAGCGGGGGCACAGATACGCAGTATTTT
TRBJ2-3,TRBV7-2,many,-,CASSSDFTDTQYF,TGTGCCAGCAGCTCGGATTTCACAGATACGCAGTATTTT
TRBJ2-1,TRBV18,few,-,CASSTFRATKEGNEQFF,TGTGCCAGCTCAACCTTCCGGGCTACCAAAGAGGGGAATGAGCAGTTCTTC
TRBJ2-5,TRBV5-1,few,-,CASSRTRVETQYF,TGCGCCAGCAGCCGTACTAGGGTGGAGACCCAGTACTTC